This TCR beta chain was documented in a study of CD8 T cells in ankylosing spondylitis. The CDR3 loop spans 13 amino acids. V was shortened by 2 bases and J by 4 bases, with 8 bases between the two germline ends. TCRdb re-derived calls from the 5' RACE reads in MiXCR, one entry per CDR3 protein. The sample includes about 220,000 distinct CDR3 sequences, over 9.5% of them seen just once. At least ten counts were recorded for this clonotype. Sequenced material: blood, either unsorted or a sorted T cell fraction (not recorded which). This receptor was identified in a male donor with ankylosing spondylitis or in good health (not recorded which). The chain combines TRBV12-3 or TRBV12-4 with TRBJ1-1; D is unresolved. Here the CDR3 reads CASSLLLVTEAFF. CDR3 nucleotides: TGTGCCAGCAGTTTACTTCTAGTCACTGAAGCTTTCTTT.